The 6 T cell receptor beta chains below come from one sample, sequenced in a study of molecular identifiers for immune sequencing clone quantification. TCRdb recomputed calls from the PCR reads with MiXCR, one row per CDR3 protein. The repertoire holds approximately 670,000 distinct CDR3 sequences, 20% seen once, with roughly 0.83% in the top ten. Sequenced input: naive CD8+ T cells from blood, with Jurkat cell RNA spiked in. Subset of the sample: FACS-sorted CD8+CD4-CCR7+CD45RA+ naive T cells. Receptors originate from a human donor in good health. Some libraries in this study had Jurkat cell RNA spiked in.

This clonotype was seen ten or more times. CDR3 in amino acids: CRKDRDTEAFF. For the CDR3, the DNA is TGCAGGAAAGACAGGGACACTGAAGCTTTCTTT. The chain carries TRBV20-1 and TRBJ1-1, with 7 bases identical to TRBD1. This CDR3 contains 11 residues. The germline V gene encodes CDR1 DFQATT and CDR2 SNEGSKA (reference sequence).

The genes are TRBV24-1 and TRBJ2-2; possible D gene TRBD2, 5 bases. The V end lost 6 bases, the J end lost 7 bases, and 8 bases lay between the germline ends. The germline gives CDR1 KGHDR, CDR2 SFDVKD. The CDR3 is made up of 12 amino acids. CDR3 protein: CATSLGSGELFF. Here the CDR3 DNA reads TGTGCCACCAGTTTGGGGAGCGGGGAGCTGTTTTTT.

In this sample, this clonotype turned up many times. The rearrangement uses TRBV6-2 or TRBV6-3 and TRBJ2-7; D may be TRBD2 (6 bases). Trimming took off 5 bases at V and 1 base at J, with 18 bases between the two ends. Germline V CDR1 and CDR2: MNHEY, SVGEGT. The CDR3 contains 16 residues. CDR3 sequence: CASSKAARDSSYEQYF. DNA for the CDR3: TGTGCCAGCAGTAAAGCGGCCCGGGACTCATCCTACGAGCAGTACTTC.

This clonotype was detected only once. The chain recombines TRBV27 with TRBJ2-7; D is uncertain. Germline CDR1 MNHEY, CDR2 SMNVEV (reference sequence). This CDR3 comprises 15 residues. V dropped 1 base and J dropped 0 bases, with 10 bases sitting between them. DNA of the CDR3: TGTGCCAGCAGTTTATACGATCCAAGCTCCTACGAGCAGTACTTC. The encoded protein is CASSLYDPSSYEQYF.

This clonotype has ten or more counts. V usage is TRBV6-2 or TRBV6-3 and J usage is TRBJ2-5; the match to TRBD2 covers 9 bases. J was trimmed by 2 bases and V by 0 bases; bases with no gene match: 4. The CDR3 spans 16 residues. CDR1 and CDR2 from the germline V gene are MNHEY and SVGEGT. The CDR3 loop reads CASSYSTAGGQETQYF. Written as DNA, the CDR3 is TGTGCCAGCAGTTACTCGACAGCGGGGGGACAAGAGACCCAGTACTTC.

This clonotype has a count of ten or more. Relative to the germline gene, one junction end is altered; a read error may explain this. CDR3 residues: CASSYFAGSGNTIYF. CDR3 sequence (DNA): TGTGCCAGCAGCTACTTTGCTGGCTCTGGAAACACCATATATTTT. The chain carries TRBV6-5 and TRBJ1-3; D is unclear. The CDR3 spans 15 residues. Germline CDR1 is MNHEY and CDR2 is SVGAGI.